The 27 T cell receptor beta chains below were found in one sample sequenced in a study of blood T cell repertoires in COVID-19. TCRdb's copy holds only in-frame clones and misses some; the assay was immunoSEQ multiplex PCR. Of 200,000 to 250,000 clones listed, about 80% are singletons. Source material: peripheral blood. These receptors originate from a woman at least 80 years old with active or convalescent COVID-19.

The chain combines TRBV5-1 with TRBJ2-3, with 9 positions matching TRBD2. This CDR3 spans 14 amino acids. The germline CDR1 and CDR2 sequences are SGHRS and YFSETQ. With 4 bases clipped from V and 5 bases from J, the junction kept 5 bases outside the gene matches. In nucleotides, the CDR3 is TGCGCCAGCAGCCCGGGGACTAGCCAAGATACGCAGTATTTT. It encodes CASSPGTSQDTQYF.

The chain carries TRBV21-1 and TRBJ2-7; the D segment call TRBD1 is taken from the table without a DNA check. TRBV21-1 has pseudogene status. The CDR3 has 12 amino acids. CDR3 region: CASSKAWAEQYF. In DNA, the CDR3 is TGTGCCAGCAGCAAAGCTTGGGCTGAGCAGTACTTC.

The rearrangement joins TRBV10-2 to TRBJ1-1; unclear D gene. Germline CDR1 and CDR2: WSHSY and SAAADI. V was trimmed by 1 base and J by 0 bases, leaving 6 bases between them. The CDR3 spans 14 residues. The CDR3 coding sequence is TGCGCCAGCAGTGAGTTTAGAGTGAACACTGAAGCTTTCTTT. Translation gives CASSEFRVNTEAFF.

The chain employs TRBV29-1 and TRBJ2-2; 12 nucleotides line up with TRBD2. CDR3 length: 14 residues. Per the germline V gene, CDR1 is SQVTM and CDR2 is ANQGSEA. The CDR3 region is CSTSGGLNTGELFF. The CDR3 DNA reads TGCAGTACTAGCGGGGGGCTTAACACCGGGGAGCTGTTTTTT.

This clone was picked up a small number of times. J is TRBJ1-2 and V is TRBV3-1 (or the pseudogene TRBV3-2), with D maybe TRBD1 (6 bases). Trimming removed 4 bases at V and 2 bases at J, with 11 bases between. The CDR3 consists of 14 residues. The germline V gene encodes CDR1 LGHDT and CDR2 YNNKEL (reference sequence). Here the CDR3 DNA reads TGTGCCAGCAGCCCAGGGGTGAGCAACTATGGCTACACCTTC. It encodes CASSPGVSNYGYTF.

Worth noting for this clone: Other DNA sequences in the sample encode the same CDR3. This rearrangement joins TRBV9 to TRBJ2-7; 8 bases are shared with TRBD2. V gave up 0 bases and J gave up 1 base; unmatched junction bases: 6. The CDR3 has 16 residues. Looked up from germline, CDR1 is SGDLS and CDR2 is YYNGEE. The CDR3 is CASSVAPSGSSYEQYF. The CDR3 DNA reads as TGTGCCAGCAGCGTAGCTCCTAGCGGGTCTTCCTACGAGCAGTACTTC. Complete variable domain (other parts from reference TRBV9 and TRBJ2-7): DSGVTQTPKHLITATGQRVTLRCSPRSGDLSVYWYQQSLDQGLQFLIQYYNGEERAKGNILERFSAQQFPDLHSELNLSSLELGDSALYFCASSVAPSGSSYEQYFGPGTRLTVT.

The genes are TRBV5-1 and TRBJ2-5; D is undetermined. The CDR3 consists of 14 residues. The V gene lost 1 base and the J gene lost 5 bases, with 12 bases spanning the gap. Germline CDR1 SGHRS, CDR2 YFSETQ. The CDR3 loop reads CASSLMPAEETQYF. For the CDR3, the DNA is TGCGCCAGCAGCTTGATGCCCGCCGAGGAGACCCAGTACTTC.

The V call is TRBV6-5, the J call TRBJ2-7, with D possibly TRBD1 on 6 matching bases. With 5 bases removed from V and 2 bases from J, the gap between germline ends came to 13 bases. The germline gives CDR1 MNHEY, CDR2 SVGAGI. The CDR3 runs 14 residues. The CDR3 DNA is TGTGCCAGCAGTACAGGGTGGTATACCTACGAGCAGTACTTC. Translated: CASSTGWYTYEQYF.

Only a few counts were recorded for this clone. The genes are TRBV5-6 and TRBJ2-1; 14 bases map to TRBD2. Unmatched junction bases numbered 9, after V lost 4 bases and J lost 9 bases. Per germline, CDR1 SGHDT and CDR2 YYEEEE. The CDR3 covers 16 residues. CDR3 sequence (DNA): TGTGCCAGCAGCAGAGGGACTAGCGGGAGTTGGCGTGAGCAGTTCTTC. Translating gives CASSRGTSGSWREQFF.

The chain combines TRBV4-1 with TRBJ2-1; 8 nucleotides line up with TRBD2. Germline values: CDR1 MGHRA, CDR2 YSYEKL. The CDR3 extends over 15 amino acids. Trimming took 2 bases from V and 4 from J; bases not matched to a gene: 4. The CDR3 here is CASSQRTSRYNEQFF. For the CDR3, the DNA is TGCGCCAGCAGCCAACGGACTAGCAGATACAATGAGCAGTTCTTC.

This clone appeared a few times. V and J are TRBV19 and TRBJ1-1, with 7 positions matching TRBD1. The CDR3 loop spans 17 amino acids. The J segment lost 2 bases and the V segment lost 1 base, leaving 10 bases of the junction unmatched. CDR1 is LNHDA and CDR2 is SQIVND in the germline V gene (reference sequence). The CDR3 DNA reads TGTGCCAGTAGTATAGGAGGGGGCTCTTTGATTAACACTGAAGCTTTCTTT. This codes for CASSIGGGSLINTEAFF. Based on the CDR3 plus reference TRBV19 and TRBJ1-1, the full variable domain is DGGITQSPKYLFRKEGQNVTLSCEQNLNHDAMYWYRQDPGQGLRLIYYSQIVNDFQKGDIAEGYSVSREKKESFPLTVTSAQKNPTAFYLCASSIGGGSLINTEAFFGQGTRLTVV.

The table lists this clone with a count of one. This chain connects TRBV4-1 to TRBJ2-5, with a weak D call TRBD2 (5 bases). The CDR3 contains 15 residues. Trimming removed 4 bases at V and 4 bases at J, with 16 bases between. Germline CDR1 MGHRA, CDR2 YSYEKL. This CDR3 reads CASSPLRASRETQYF. CDR3 bases: TGCGCCAGCAGCCCCCTGCGGGCCTCGAGAGAGACCCAGTACTTC.

This clone has a single count. CDR3 DNA: TGTGCCAGCAGCGCAGCGGGGCGGGGCGAAGCTTTCTTT. Its protein is CASSAAGRGEAFF. The chain carries TRBV21-1 and TRBJ1-1. TRBV21-1 is marked as a pseudogene. The CDR3 loop spans 13 amino acids.

This clone was recorded at least ten times. Other DNA sequences in this specimen translate into the identical CDR3. The chain links TRBV9 to TRBJ2-7; perhaps TRBD2 as D (5 bases). CDR3 size: 17 residues. The ends were cut back, 0 bases at V and 0 bases at J, with 16 bases in the middle. Germline V gene sequence: CDR1 SGDLS, CDR2 YYNGEE. CDR3 sequence reads: CASSVGMGSHFSYEQYF. In nucleotides, the CDR3 is TGTGCCAGCAGCGTAGGCATGGGGAGCCACTTCTCCTACGAGCAGTACTTC.

V is TRBV2 and J is TRBJ2-5; 8 nucleotides line up with TRBD1. Trimming at V came to 4 bases and at J to 5 bases, leaving 6 bases not matched to a gene. The CDR3 sequence is 14 residues long. Germline V gene data show CDR1 as SNHLY and CDR2 as FYNNEI. In DNA form, the CDR3 reads TGTGCCAGCAGTGCACAGCGACAGGGGGAGACCCAGTACTTC. Its translation is CASSAQRQGETQYF.

This chain connects TRBV3-1 (or the pseudogene TRBV3-2) to TRBJ1-1; 7 bases match TRBD1. Germline values: CDR1 LGHDT, CDR2 YNNKEL (reference sequence). The CDR3 extends over 15 amino acids. V lost 0 bases, J lost 6 bases, and 7 bases stayed unmatched. The CDR3 is CASSQDLLTGAEAFF. CDR3 bases: TGTGCCAGCAGCCAAGATCTCTTAACAGGGGCTGAAGCTTTCTTT.

V gene TRBV27 combines with J gene TRBJ2-3; 13 positions match TRBD2. The CDR3 extends over 15 amino acids. The V segment lost 8 bases and the J segment 2 bases; nucleotides outside the gene matches: 4. Germline-derived CDR1 and CDR2 are MNHEY and SMNVEV (reference sequence). The CDR3 loop is CASETSGGNTDTQYF. DNA of the CDR3: TGTGCCAGCGAGACTAGCGGGGGGAACACAGATACGCAGTATTTT.

The gene calls are TRBV27 and TRBJ1-1; the D is unclear. The CDR3 contains 15 residues. The germline gives CDR1 MNHEY, CDR2 SMNVEV (reference sequence). Trimming removed 3 bases from V and 2 bases from J, with 13 bases in between. DNA of the CDR3: TGTGCCAGCAGTTTGACTCGATCCAGCAACACTGAAGCTTTCTTT. Amino acid sequence: CASSLTRSSNTEAFF.

This sequence joins TRBV28 and TRBJ2-7; 7 bases map to TRBD2. V lost 5 bases and J lost 3; bases outside the gene matches: 7. Germline lookup yields CDR1 MDHEN and CDR2 SYDVKM. CDR3 length: 14 residues. The CDR3 protein is CASSLPGLNYEQYF. The CDR3 DNA sequence: TGTGCCAGCAGTCTTCCGGGACTAAACTACGAGCAGTACTTC.

V and J are TRBV12-3 or TRBV12-4 and TRBJ2-5; tentative D call: TRBD1 (6 bases). The CDR3 has 13 residues. V was cut by 6 bases and J by 5 bases, with 13 bases left in between. CDR3 nucleotide sequence: TGTGCCAGCAGCCTACAGGGAAGCGAGACCCAGTACTTC. Its translation: CASSLQGSETQYF.

This clone was counted a few times. The rearrangement uses TRBV4-2 and TRBJ1-4; 11 positions agree with TRBD1. Germline-derived CDR1 and CDR2 are LGHNA and YNFKEQ. There are 16 residues in the CDR3. The V gene end was trimmed by 2 bases and the J gene end by 6 bases; junction bases not matched to a gene: 5. The CDR3 bases are TGTGCCAGCAGCCAATGGGGACAGGGGGAGGATGAAAAACTGTTTTTT. Protein: CASSQWGQGEDEKLFF.

The rearrangement joins TRBV30 to TRBJ2-2; weak D call: TRBD2 (6 bases). The CDR3 runs 15 residues. From germline, CDR1 is GTSNPN and CDR2 SVGIG (reference sequence). Between the trimmed V and J ends, which lost 7 bases and 4 bases, there was a span of 19 bases. CDR3 residues: CASTGEGRSTGELFF. CDR3 sequence (DNA): TGTGCCTCCACGGGGGAAGGACGAAGCACCGGGGAGCTGTTTTTT.

The V gene is TRBV25-1, the J gene TRBJ2-7; 10 bases agree with TRBD1. Germline lookup yields CDR1 MGHDK and CDR2 SYGVNS. This CDR3 spans 13 amino acids. V gave up 7 bases and J gave up 4 bases; unmatched junction bases: 4. CDR3 protein: CASTPGQGYEQYF. CDR3 bases: TGTGCCAGCACACCGGGACAGGGGTACGAGCAGTACTTC.

V and J are TRBV5-4 and TRBJ2-7; D gene ambiguous. The CDR3 is made up of 13 amino acids. In germline, CDR1 is SGHNT, CDR2 YYREEE (reference sequence). Trimming left V 4 bases short and J 7 bases short, with 15 bases between. CDR3 nucleotide sequence: TGTGCCAGCAGCAGCAGCACAGATAGTGAGCAGTACTTC. Translating it yields CASSSSTDSEQYF.

Ten or more counts support this clone. The chain carries TRBV6-1 and TRBJ1-6; the D is unclear. The CDR3 runs 15 residues. CDR1 MNHNS and CDR2 SASEGT come from the germline V gene. The ends were cut back, 2 bases at V and 7 bases at J, with 12 bases in the middle. CDR3 nucleotides: TGTGCCAGCAGTGAAAATGTGGTGGCCAATTCACCCCTCCACTTT. Encoded protein: CASSENVVANSPLHF.

The J gene is TRBJ2-1, the V gene TRBV12-5; TRBD1 matches 8 bases. The V and J ends lost 4 bases and 6 bases, in that order; junction bases with no gene match: 11. CDR1 and CDR2 (germline): LGHNT, FRNRAP. CDR3 size: 16 residues. The CDR3 region has the DNA TGTGCTAGTGGTTCCCTCCGGGGACAGGAGGTCAATGAGCAGTTCTTC. Translating gives CASGSLRGQEVNEQFF.

The genes are TRBV2 and TRBJ1-5; D is possibly TRBD1 (5 bases). Looked up from germline, CDR1 is SNHLY and CDR2 is FYNNEI. This CDR3 has 15 residues. V lost 7 bases and J lost 0, with 13 bases in between. The CDR3 region is CASTADRNSNQPQHF. The CDR3 DNA follows: TGTGCCAGCACTGCAGACAGAAATAGCAATCAGCCCCAGCATTTT.